This is a list of T cell receptor beta chains from one sample in a study of blood T cells in healthy people across ages. TCRdb reanalysed the 5' RACE reads using MiXCR and keeps one entry per CDR3 protein. The sample records 700,000 or so distinct CDR3 sequences, around 38% being singletons. The sequencing input was blood. The origin of the receptors is an elderly man in good health. The CDR3 runs from the conserved cysteine through the conserved F or W. The order of the fields is clone size, V gene, D gene, J gene, CDR3 DNA, CDR3 protein. The D gene is left open where the match is weak. Some rows have no size entry. The others give once, few or many, or a class for an expanded clone.

few,TRBV3-1,-,TRBJ2-2,TGTGCCAGCAGCCCCCCAGTCCGAGTAGCACGGAACACCGGGGAGCTGTTTTTT,CASSPPVRVARNTGELFF
many,TRBV4-2,TRBD1,TRBJ2-4,TGTGCCAGCAGCCAAGCCGGGACAGGGGTTAACATTCAGTACTTC,CASSQAGTGVNIQYF
once,TRBV20-1,-,TRBJ1-5,TGCAGTGCTAAAAAGGCGAGTCGCAATCAGCCCCAGCATTTT,CSAKKASRNQPQHF
-,TRBV29-1,-,TRBJ1-2,TGCAGCGTCGGCCGGGGAAAGGGGGACTACACCTTC,CSVGRGKGDYTF
few,TRBV20-1,-,TRBJ1-1,TGCAGTGCTAGAGGGGACTGGGGGCGGGGAACTGAAGCTTTCTTT,CSARGDWGRGTEAFF
-,TRBV7-2,-,TRBJ2-3,TGTGCCAGCAGCTTCTACCCGCGGGGTAGTGATACGCAGTATTTT,CASSFYPRGSDTQYF
few,TRBV6-5,TRBD2,TRBJ2-5,TGTGCCAGCAGTTATTCGGCTAGCGGGGGCCAAGAGACCCAGTACTTC,CASSYSASGGQETQYF
-,TRBV18,TRBD1,TRBJ2-7,TGTGCCAGCTCACCCTCCGGGACAGGGGACCGGGAGCAGTACTTC,CASSPSGTGDREQYF
-,TRBV4-3,-,TRBJ1-5,TGCGCCAGCAGCCAAGATTTGGGGCTGGGTCAGCCCCAGCATTTT,CASSQDLGLGQPQHF
-,TRBV6-5,-,TRBJ2-5,TGTGCCAGCAGAAACAGGGAGACCCAGTACTTC,CASRNRETQYF
-,TRBV2,TRBD2,TRBJ2-7,TGTGCCAGCGATCCGGGACTAGCGGGAGATCGCCACGAGCAGTACTTC,CASDPGLAGDRHEQYF
-,TRBV7-2,-,TRBJ2-5,TGTGCCAGCAGCCCTCGGGAGTTCCAAGAGACCCAGTACTTC,CASSPREFQETQYF
-,TRBV11-2,-,TRBJ1-5,TGTGCCAGCAGCTTAGCTCCCGGAAACAATCAGCCCCAGCATTTT,CASSLAPGNNQPQHF
-,TRBV7-2,-,TRBJ2-4,TGTGCCAGCAGCTCCACCGTAGCGTTTTATGAGCAGTACTTC,CASSSTVAFYEQYF
-,TRBV20-1,-,TRBJ1-6,TGCAGTGCTAGAGATGGTTTCGGGTCAGAGCGGTCACCCCTCCACTTT,CSARDGFGSERSPLHF
-,TRBV6-6,-,TRBJ2-1,TGTGCCAGCAGTCTCGGGGCAGGAGTAGGCTCCTACAATGAGCAGTTCTTC,CASSLGAGVGSYNEQFF
-,TRBV24-1,TRBD1,TRBJ2-1,TGTGCCACCAGTGACCCCGGGACAGGAGGAGTTGAGCAGTTCTTC,CATSDPGTGGVEQFF
-,TRBV20-1,-,TRBJ2-5,TGCAGTGCTAGACCGCGGACACTCCAAGAGACCCAGTACTTC,CSARPRTLQETQYF
-,TRBV7-2,TRBD2,TRBJ2-1,TGTGCCAGCAGCTCTGGACTAGCGGGGAGTATTGAGCAGTTCTTC,CASSSGLAGSIEQFF
many,TRBV4-2,-,TRBJ2-3,TGTGCCAGCAGCCAAGATCAAAGCAGAGATACGCAGTATTTT,CASSQDQSRDTQYF
-,TRBV28,TRBD2,TRBJ2-7,TGTGCCAGCAAGCTCGGGCTAGCGGGGTACAATGAGCAGTACTTC,CASKLGLAGYNEQYF
-,TRBV10-3,-,TRBJ2-1,TGTGCCATCAGTGAGGAGGGATCCTACAATGAGCAGTTCTTC,CAISEEGSYNEQFF
-,TRBV13,TRBD2,TRBJ2-7,TGTGCCAGCAGCTCTAGACTAGCGGGAGCCCACGAGCAGTACTTC,CASSSRLAGAHEQYF
once,TRBV29-1,TRBD2,TRBJ2-1,TGCAGCACCCGTGAGGCTAGCGGGGGGGCTGGTGAGCAGTTCTTC,CSTREASGGAGEQFF
-,TRBV14,-,TRBJ1-1,TGTGCCAGCAGCCAAGGGGTTTCGAGCACTGAAGCTTTCTTT,CASSQGVSSTEAFF
-,TRBV14,TRBD1,TRBJ2-3,TGTGCCAGCAGCCAAGCTTGGGACAGGGGCACAGATACGCAGTATTTT,CASSQAWDRGTDTQYF
-,TRBV3-1,-,TRBJ2-5,TGTGCCAGCAGCCAAGGATGGGTGGTAGAGACCCAGTACTTC,CASSQGWVVETQYF
-,TRBV6-2/TRBV6-3,TRBD2,TRBJ2-3,TGTGCCAGCAAAGTAGCGGGATCGAGGGATACGCAGTATTTT,CASKVAGSRDTQYF
-,TRBV6-6,-,TRBJ2-5,TGTGCCAGCAGATCACTCGGGGTCCAAGAGACCCAGTACTTC,CASRSLGVQETQYF
few,TRBV12-3/TRBV12-4,TRBD1,TRBJ2-3,TGTGCCAGCAGTACCCCGACAGGGGGTGGAGATACGCAGTATTTT,CASSTPTGGGDTQYF
-,TRBV11-2,TRBD2,TRBJ2-1,TGTGCCAGCAGCATATCCGTCGTGGCTAGCGGGAGAAATGAGCAGTTCTTC,CASSISVVASGRNEQFF
-,TRBV10-2,-,TRBJ2-1,TGCGCCAGCAACGCGGGGAGTAGGGAGGAGCAGTTCTTC,CASNAGSREEQFF
-,TRBV6-1,TRBD1,TRBJ2-3,TGTGCCAGCAGTGAAAGCGGACAGGGGGCATGGGATACGCAGTATTTT,CASSESGQGAWDTQYF
-,TRBV29-1,-,TRBJ2-3,TGCAGCGGGGGCCTCACCTATAGCACAGATACGCAGTATTTT,CSGGLTYSTDTQYF
-,TRBV28,TRBD1,TRBJ1-5,TGTGCCAGCAGTTTAGATCAGGGGGGGCGTCAGCCCCAGCATTTT,CASSLDQGGRQPQHF
-,TRBV25-1,TRBD1,TRBJ2-2,TGTGCCAGCAGTGAATATGGTGGGACAGGCAGCACCGGGGAGCTGTTTTTT,CASSEYGGTGSTGELFF
-,TRBV20-1,TRBD1,TRBJ2-7,TGCAGTGCTAGAGCGGACAGGTGGAACGAGCAGTACTTC,CSARADRWNEQYF
-,TRBV5-1,TRBD1,TRBJ2-6,TGCGCCAGCAGCTTGGGACAGGGCTGCTCTGGGGCCAACGTCCTGACTTTC,CASSLGQGCSGANVLTF
few,TRBV27,-,TRBJ1-5,TGTGCCAGCAGTTTCTCCTCAGGGCTGAGCAATCAGCCCCAGCATTTT,CASSFSSGLSNQPQHF
-,TRBV20-1,-,TRBJ1-4,TGCAGTGCCTGGGCGCCGGCTAATGAAAAACTGTTTTTT,CSAWAPANEKLFF
-,TRBV7-2,-,TRBJ1-2,TGTGCCAGCAGCTCAGGACAGCATAACTATGGCTACAACTTC,CASSSGQHNYGYNF
-,TRBV19,-,TRBJ2-7,TGTGCCAGTAGCGACCTCCACAGATCCTGCGAGCAGTACTTC,CASSDLHRSCEQYF
-,TRBV20-1,-,TRBJ1-1,TGCAGTGCTAGTCGGGACCAGAACACTGAAGCTTTCTTT,CSASRDQNTEAFF
few,TRBV20-1,-,TRBJ2-1,TGCAGTGCTAGATATAACAATGAGCAGTTCTTC,CSARYNNEQFF
-,TRBV15,-,TRBJ1-2,TGTGCCACTAGCAGAGATAGAACGTTGAAGGCTAGCGGCTACACCTTC,CATSRDRTLKASGYTF
few,TRBV20-1,TRBD2,TRBJ2-1,TGCAGTGCTAGACAAGCGGGAGGGCCTTCCTATGAGCAGTTCTTC,CSARQAGGPSYEQFF
-,TRBV5-1,-,TRBJ1-1,TGCGCCAGCAGCTTTAACCGGAACACTGAAGCTTTCTTT,CASSFNRNTEAFF
-,TRBV6-6,-,TRBJ1-5,TGTGCCAGCAGCCGCCCTCATGGGGGGGATTATCAGCCCCAGCATTTT,CASSRPHGGDYQPQHF
-,TRBV30,TRBD1,TRBJ2-1,TGTGCCTGGAGTCGGGACAGGTACAACGAGCAGTTATTC,CAWSRDRYNEQLF
-,TRBV5-1,TRBD1,TRBJ2-7,TGCACCAGCCGCCGGACAGGGGGGGTCGGGGAGCAGTACTTC,CTSRRTGGVGEQYF
-,TRBV25-1,TRBD1,TRBJ1-2,TGTGCCAGCAGTACCCGGACAGGGGAGAACTATGGCCACACCTTC,CASSTRTGENYGHTF
-,TRBV11-3,-,TRBJ2-7,TGTGCCGGGGCAGACTACGAGCAGTACTTC,CAGADYEQYF
-,TRBV28,-,TRBJ2-3,TGTGCCAGCAGTGTTAGTTCGGCCACAGATACGCAGTATTTT,CASSVSSATDTQYF
few,TRBV20-1,TRBD1,TRBJ2-7,TGCAGTGCTAGGGTGGACAGGGTAAACGAGCAGTACTTC,CSARVDRVNEQYF
-,TRBV9,TRBD2,TRBJ2-7,TGTGCCAGCAGCGTAGATCGACTAGCGGGAGATAGGGAGCAGTACTTC,CASSVDRLAGDREQYF
-,TRBV6-6,-,TRBJ2-4,TGTGCCGGCAGCAACTACAGGGCTCTTCAGTACTTC,CAGSNYRALQYF
-,TRBV20-1,-,TRBJ2-1,TGCAGTGCTACCTACCGACAGGGAGGGGCTGTGAATGAGCAGTTCTTC,CSATYRQGGAVNEQFF